This T cell receptor (beta chain) was sequenced in a study of regulatory T cells in long-lasting Graves disease (dated by TCRdb to about 2021). Notes on the research overall: In the newly diagnosed Graves' disease group, patients had been taking antithyroid drugs for less than 3 months. This study used TCR sequencing and RNA sequencing of peripheral blood to compare persistent Graves' disease patients against newly diagnosed Graves' disease patients. The study was registered as a clinical trial and conducted in China. A total of 33 samples were covered by TCR sequencing, comprising around 13 persistent and around 20 newly diagnosed Graves' disease patients. The study at large found these results: Patients with persistent disease shared more public clonotypes (about 2,500) than newly diagnosed patients did (around 1,000). The authors acknowledged the small sample size as a limitation that may reduce accuracy. Only the TCR beta chain was sequenced and analyzed. Lower TCR Shannon entropy and fewer highly expanded clones were observed in persistent Graves' disease patients than in newly diagnosed patients, which suggested clonal expansion. Preferential use of TRBV28, TRBJ1-2 and TRBJ2-5 was observed in persistent disease, whereas TRBV20-1 and TRBJ2-1 were favored in newly diagnosed disease. Only peripheral blood was studied, because thyroid tissue, the primary lesion, was inaccessible.

There are many counts of this clonotype. The antigen it recognizes is unknown. One base away there is no much larger clone; base qualities are not given. In the paper's terms, the time point label means: newly diagnosed GD, antithyroid drugs for less than 3 months. For both TCR sequencing and RNA sequencing, RNA was extracted from PBMCs using TRIzol. Graves' disease was diagnosed according to American Thyroid Association guidelines. Patients for the study were recruited at an endocrinology department in Xi'an, China. Each patient gave about 10 milliliters of peripheral blood, collected in an EDTA anticoagulant tube. Ficoll Paque Plus density gradient separation was used to isolate PBMCs, and no further T cell sorting was done. An Agilent 2100 Bioanalyzer and agarose gel were used to check RNA quality, and a NanoDrop 2000 was used to measure RNA concentration. V lost 8 bases and J lost 6 bases; the stretch between them is 17 bases long. The germline V gene gives CDR1 as SQVTM and CDR2 as ANQGSEA. The CDR3 runs 13 amino acids, cysteine and phenylalanine included. Solely the CDR3 DNA is kept, with 39 bases framed from the first base.

The library was prepared using multiplex PCR. This sample was sequenced with an Illumina HiSeq 4000. iRepertoire HTBI primers and Arm-PCR amplification of CDR3 regions were used to construct TCR beta libraries. Before sequencing, the PCR products went through gel purification. The study's processing was this. A total of under 80 TRBV and about 13 TRBJ segments were identified across samples and were used for gene usage analysis of CDR3 amino acid clonotypes. COPE and FqMerger were used to merge filtered high-quality paired reads into contigs. BLAST was used to align contigs to IMGT TRBV, TRBD and TRBJ reference genes, with CDR3 defined following IMGT. Any clonotype with a frequency above 0.1% was classified as a highly expanded clone. Shannon entropy was used to measure repertoire diversity, and the Gini coefficient was used to measure V-J evenness. Clonotypes shared by more than one individual were considered public. TCRdb applied fastp at Q25 and MiXCR to the public reads, then kept only in-frame beta chains. Each record represents a unique CDR3 protein, reported with the most common genes and DNA among its rows. The V and J calls, along with clone size, are taken from TCRdb and not from the paper's own processing. The sample table shows approximately 270,000 distinct CDR3 sequences, and approximately 18% are seen once. The ten largest make up approximately 15% of the sample.

These data were also reused for a study on T cells in Graves' hyperthyroidism and ophthalmopathy. From the second report: A patient counted as having stable Graves' hyperthyroidism if no progression to ophthalmopathy occurred over 18 months of follow-up. The hyperthyroidism patients were between 18 and 65 years old and newly diagnosed, with a disease duration of less than 2 months. Exclusion was applied to patients with uncontrolled infections, other autoimmune diseases, pregnancy or lactation. Diagnoses relied on clinical symptoms, serum thyroxine and TRAb, thyroid ultrasound and orbital computed tomography. The TCR CDR3 was subjected to a first round of RT-PCR using the HTBI primer set and the Qiagen OneStep RT-PCR kit. Blood samples also contained most of the expanded thyroid clonotypes (frequency above 0.001), which suggests that blood repertoires may reflect thyroid immune responses. Ophthalmopathy was separated from stable hyperthyroidism by a 13 V-J signature model, with approximately 86% sensitivity and about 81% specificity obtained in cross-validation and 80%/75% obtained in testing. In validation, progression to ophthalmopathy was predicted by the model with about 70% sensitivity and around 75% specificity, a median of 6.5 months before onset. TCR V-J signatures able to tell the groups apart were searched for in a discovery cohort of 100 patients, of whom roughly 42 had Graves' ophthalmopathy and roughly 57 had stable Graves' hyperthyroidism. Prospective prediction of ophthalmopathy was tested in an independent validation cohort consisting of roughly 20 hyperthyroidism patients and 15 to 17 patients who later progressed to ophthalmopathy. For training and testing, the approximately 92 patients in the discovery cohort were randomly divided in a 7:3 ratio. In several Graves' hyperthyroidism patients, the study also compared T-cell repertoires from thyroid tissue with T-cell repertoires from blood. After sampling, hyperthyroidism patients received methimazole starting at 30 mg daily, and ophthalmopathy patients received high-dose intravenous methylprednisolone. A second multiplex PCR round built the libraries, followed by size selection and purification. Paired-end sequencing of the libraries was performed with 100 bp reads on an Illumina HiSeq2000. SOAPnuke was used to process the raw data, throwing out any read that contained adapters or uncalled bases, had a mean Phred below 15, or lacked an exact constant-primer or identifier match. COPE v1.2.5 was used to merge the high-quality paired reads, and each unique nucleotide sequence was defined as a clonotype. MiTCR v1.1 was used to align clonotypes to the IMGT TRBV, TRBD and TRBJ reference segments. The analysis was restricted to V-J combinations with a frequency above 0.0001, which together covered around 99% of the repertoires. A TCS score was defined as the ratio between F50 (clonal expansion) and ExV (chaos), using BLOSUM62-based TCRdist between CDR3 peptides within each V-J. Welch's t-statistics and random forest reduced 500 to 650 V-J features to fewer than 15, which were used in a naive Bayes classifier (R e1071). Sample size was not statistically predetermined, and investigators were not blinded to group allocation. According to the paper, TCR Vbeta CDR3 sequencing was carried out on 135 peripheral blood samples, which came from over 40 ophthalmopathy, under 80 hyperthyroidism and approximately 17 progressor patients.

The input for sequencing was peripheral blood mononuclear cells (PBMCs), taken at new diagnosis, from a patient treated with antithyroid drugs. The TCR sequence derives from a woman aged 25 to 39 with Graves disease. Donor details come from another sample of the same person, matched by shared clones. The receptor chain draws on TRBV29-1 and TRBJ1-5; the D gene is unclear. The nucleotide sequence reads TGCAGCTCCTGGGGTGGGGAGGGTCAGCCCCAGCATTTT. This is translated as CSSWGGEGQPQHF.